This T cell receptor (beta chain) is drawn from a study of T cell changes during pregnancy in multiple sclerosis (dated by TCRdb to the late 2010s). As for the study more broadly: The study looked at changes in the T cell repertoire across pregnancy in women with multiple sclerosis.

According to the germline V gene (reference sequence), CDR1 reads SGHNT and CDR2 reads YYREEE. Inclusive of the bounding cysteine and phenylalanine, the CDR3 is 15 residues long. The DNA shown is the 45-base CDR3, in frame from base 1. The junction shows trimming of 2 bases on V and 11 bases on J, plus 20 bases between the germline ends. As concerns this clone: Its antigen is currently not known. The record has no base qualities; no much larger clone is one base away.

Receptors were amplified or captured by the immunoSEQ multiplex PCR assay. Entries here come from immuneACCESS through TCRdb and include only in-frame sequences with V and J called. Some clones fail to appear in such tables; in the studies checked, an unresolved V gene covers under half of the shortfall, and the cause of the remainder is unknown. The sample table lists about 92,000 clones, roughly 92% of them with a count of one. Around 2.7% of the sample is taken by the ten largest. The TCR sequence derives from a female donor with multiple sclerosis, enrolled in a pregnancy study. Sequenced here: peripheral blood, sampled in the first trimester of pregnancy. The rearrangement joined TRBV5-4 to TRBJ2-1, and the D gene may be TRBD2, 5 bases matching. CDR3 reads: CASSFSQAARVKQFF. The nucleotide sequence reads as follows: TGTGCCAGCAGCTTCTCTCAAGCGGCCCGGGTTAAGCAGTTCTTC.